Following are 5 T cell receptor beta chains from one sample sequenced in a study of blood T cell repertoires in COVID-19. TCRdb's copy holds only in-frame clones and misses some; the assay was immunoSEQ multiplex PCR. The table records roughly 36,000 clones, about 90% of them present only once. The sequenced sample consisted of peripheral blood. These receptors originate from an elderly man with active COVID-19.

This clone appeared a few times. The rearrangement uses TRBV28 and TRBJ1-5; D is possibly TRBD1 (6 bases). Germline CDR1 reads MDHEN; CDR2 reads SYDVKM. The CDR3 contains 14 residues. Trimming took 6 bases from V and 7 from J, leaving 16 bases between them. In DNA, the CDR3 is TGTGCCAGCAGCCAAGGGGGATCGGGGCAGCCCCAGCATTTT. Translation: CASSQGGSGQPQHF.

The J gene is TRBJ2-1, the V gene TRBV4-3; tentatively, D is TRBD1 (6 bases). Germline-derived CDR1 and CDR2 are LGHNA and YSLEER. There are 13 residues in the CDR3. Trimming took off 0 bases at V and 7 bases at J, with 7 bases between the two ends. CDR3 residues: CASSQEGGNEQFF. CDR3 in DNA: TGCGCCAGCAGCCAAGAAGGGGGAAATGAGCAGTTCTTC.

The genes are TRBV28 and TRBJ1-1, with D possibly matching TRBD1 (5 bases). The ends were cut back, 6 bases at V and 7 bases at J, with 18 bases in the middle. CDR3 length: 14 amino acids. In germline, CDR1 is MDHEN, CDR2 SYDVKM. In DNA, the CDR3 is TGTGCCAGCAGCGCGCCAGGATGGGGGGGTGAAGCTTTCTTT. Translation: CASSAPGWGGEAFF.

The rearrangement links TRBV10-3 to TRBJ1-1; tentative D call: TRBD1 (5 bases). This CDR3 is 14 amino acids long. The germline gives CDR1 ENHRY, CDR2 SYGVKD. Trimming removed 4 bases from V and 1 base from J, with 10 bases in between. The CDR3 DNA follows: TGTGCCATCAGTGGGGATACAGGGAACACTGAAGCTTTCTTT. Translation gives CAISGDTGNTEAFF.

This rearrangement joins TRBV9 to TRBJ2-2; D gene ambiguous. The CDR3 spans 16 residues. In germline, CDR1 is SGDLS, CDR2 YYNGEE. Between the trimmed V and J ends, which lost 4 bases and 5 bases, there was a span of 18 bases. The DNA for the CDR3 is TGTGCCAGCAGCCCCCCGCGGCAACGAACGACCGGGGAGCTGTTTTTT. Amino acids: CASSPPRQRTTGELFF.